This T cell receptor beta chain was captured in a study of lymphopenia after photon versus proton radiotherapy. Clones were read by immunoSEQ multiplex PCR, and TCRdb kept only the in-frame ones, dropping some. This sample carries about 30,000 clones, roughly nine tenths of them seen once, and the ten largest clones take 6.5% to 8.5%. Study-level points and caveats: After the lymphocyte nadir, photon-treated repertoires showed oligoclonal expansion, especially of CD8+ Temra cells. Proton therapy kept repertoires fairly stable, unlike photons, which gained effector/memory cells.

This clone was seen once. As yet, its antigen is unknown. The junction had 3 bases not matched to a gene; V was cut back by 4 bases and J by 2 bases. Germline V gene data show CDR1 as SGHNT and CDR2 as YYREEE (reference sequence). This CDR3 contains 14 residues. V and J are TRBV5-4 and TRBJ2-7; 10 nucleotides agree with TRBD1. The sample consisted of peripheral blood, taken from a patient treated with proton-based radiotherapy. This receptor was obtained from a woman in her sixties or seventies with pancreatic cancer. Some clones in this sample may be carry-over from other donors' samples. In DNA form, the CDR3 reads TGTGCCAGCAGCACCGGGACAGGGGCCTACGAGCAGTACTTC. Amino acid sequence: CASSTGTGAYEQYF.